This T cell receptor beta chain was captured in a study of Graves' ophthalmopathy and Graves' hyperthyroidism. Using RNA transcripts, the TCR beta CDR3 regions were amplified. First-round RT-PCR with HTBI primers preceded a second-round multiplex PCR. TCRdb re-derived calls from the multiplex PCR reads in MiXCR, one entry per CDR3 protein. The data show approximately 160,000 distinct CDR3 sequences, approximately 40% seen once. Many counts were recorded for this clonotype. The V end lost 4 bases, the J end lost 9 bases, and 9 bases lay between the germline ends. Per the germline V gene, CDR1 is SGHAT and CDR2 is FQNNGV. This CDR3 region has 12 residues.

The chain recombines TRBV11-2 with TRBJ2-2, with D unresolved. Sequencing input: peripheral blood. This sequence originates from a man aged 25-45 years with Graves' ophthalmopathy. The CDR3 sequence is CASSYPARELFF. Here the CDR3 DNA reads TGTGCCAGCAGCTACCCAGCGCGGGAGCTGTTTTTT.